What follows are 31 T cell receptor beta chains derived from one specimen sequenced in a study of T cells in localized non-small cell lung cancer. Libraries were prepared by immunoSEQ multiplex PCR; TCRdb keeps only in-frame clonotypes and omits some of them. The sample includes under 5,000 clones, around 32% seen only once; the top ten take around 9.3%. This specimen consisted of lung tumor tissue, obtained before any cancer treatment. Receptors originate from a woman aged 40 to 75 with stage II squamous cell lung carcinoma.

This clone is large by share. V is TRBV6-8 and J is TRBJ1-5; the D gene is possibly TRBD1 (6 bases). The germline V and J ends were trimmed by 2 bases and 1 base, with 21 bases remaining between them. CDR3 size: 19 residues. Germline values: CDR1 MNHGY, CDR2 SAAAGT. The CDR3 DNA reads TGTGCCAGCAGTTACGGGACACCCGTCGAGCGGTACAGCAATCAGCCCCAGCATTTT. As protein: CASSYGTPVERYSNQPQHF.

The chain couples TRBV18 to TRBJ1-1, with D perhaps TRBD1 (5 bases). Germline CDR1 KGHSH, CDR2 LQKENI. The V and J ends lost 2 bases and 4 bases respectively, with 8 bases between them. The CDR3 runs 13 residues. The CDR3 reads CASSPAGGTEAFF. As DNA, the CDR3 is TGTGCCAGCTCACCAGCCGGGGGCACTGAAGCTTTCTTT.

V is TRBV10-3 and J is TRBJ1-3, with TRBD1 matching 7 bases. Germline assignment: CDR1 ENHRY and CDR2 SYGVKD. The CDR3 sequence is 17 residues long. The trim removed 0 bases at V and 3 bases at J, leaving 8 bases unmatched. The CDR3 region has the DNA TGTGCCATCAGTGAGTCGGCGACAGGGAAAATTGGAAACACCATATATTTT. It translates to CAISESATGKIGNTIYF.

This clone was detected once. The V and J genes are TRBV10-2 and TRBJ2-1, with 14 bases lining up with TRBD2. Germline V CDR1 and CDR2: WSHSY, SAAADI. With 7 bases clipped from V and 2 bases from J, the junction kept 7 bases outside the gene matches. This CDR3 spans 17 amino acids. CDR3: CASIGTSGRRAYNEQFF. The CDR3 DNA reads as TGCGCCAGCATTGGGACTAGCGGGAGACGGGCCTACAATGAGCAGTTCTTC.

V gene TRBV29-1 combines with J gene TRBJ1-1; maybe TRBD1 (6 bases). The CDR3 loop spans 14 amino acids. V was clipped by 2 bases and J by 0 bases, with 10 bases between them. Germline CDR1 reads SQVTM; CDR2 reads ANQGSEA. In DNA, the CDR3 is TGCAGCGTTGAACCGCAGGGGATGAACACTGAAGCTTTCTTT. Amino acids: CSVEPQGMNTEAFF.

The V call is TRBV28, the J call TRBJ2-1; TRBD2 matches at 10 bases. V shed 4 bases, J shed 3 bases, and the junction held 15 bases outside the gene matches. This CDR3 is 19 amino acids long. CDR1 and CDR2 from the germline V gene are MDHEN and SYDVKM. Here the CDR3 reads CASSSSIVSLAGLYNEQFF. CDR3 DNA sequence: TGTGCCAGCAGTTCCTCTATCGTCTCACTAGCGGGACTCTACAATGAGCAGTTCTTC.

This chain joins TRBV30 and TRBJ1-5; possibly TRBD1 for D (5 bases). CDR1 is GTSNPN and CDR2 is SVGIG in the germline V gene (reference sequence). V lost 8 bases, J lost 1 base, and 15 bases lay in between. The CDR3 covers 14 residues. The CDR3: CASGGRGSNQPQHF. CDR3 DNA: TGTGCCAGTGGCGGGCGGGGGAGCAATCAGCCCCAGCATTTT.

V gene TRBV18 combines with J gene TRBJ2-5; the match to TRBD1 covers 9 bases. The CDR3 contains 14 residues. CDR1 is KGHSH, CDR2 LQKENI, per germline. J gave up 2 bases and V 8 bases, and 6 bases lay outside the gene matches. CDR3 amino acids: CASARDREQETQYF. CDR3 DNA sequence: TGTGCCAGCGCCCGGGACAGGGAACAAGAGACCCAGTACTTC.

This clone was counted between two and nine times. The chain carries TRBV6-9 and TRBJ2-7; TRBD1 matches 7 bases. The CDR3 sequence is 11 residues long. V lost 9 bases to trimming and J lost 2 bases; unmatched junction nucleotides: 1. The V gene's germline CDR1 is MNHGY and CDR2 SVAAGI. In DNA, the CDR3 is TGTGCCAGTGGACAGGCCTACGAGCAGTACTTC. It yields the protein CASGQAYEQYF.

The chain carries TRBV29-1 and TRBJ2-7; maybe TRBD1 (5 bases). This CDR3 comprises 13 residues. Germline-derived CDR1 and CDR2 are SQVTM and ANQGSEA. V was shortened by 6 bases and J by 3 bases, with 15 bases between the two germline ends. The CDR3 loop reads CSVARKQDYEQYF. The DNA of the CDR3 is TGCAGCGTCGCGCGGAAACAGGACTACGAGCAGTACTTC.

This clone occurred a few times. This chain connects TRBV28 to TRBJ1-5; a weak D match, TRBD1 (6 bases). Trimming cost V 7 bases and J 5 bases, with 15 bases left between them. CDR3 length equals 14 residues. Per germline, CDR1 MDHEN and CDR2 SYDVKM. CDR3 sequence (DNA): TGTGCCAGCACGGGTACAGGGCCCGATCAGCCCCAGCATTTT. Residues: CASTGTGPDQPQHF.

By share, this clone ranks as medium-sized. CDR3 DNA: TGTGCCAGCAGCCCCGGGACAGTTTACACTGAAGCTTTCTTT. This sequence encodes CASSPGTVYTEAFF. The chain combines TRBV11-3 with TRBJ1-1; TRBD1 agrees at 7 bases. J was trimmed by 3 bases and V by 5 bases; bases with no gene match: 6. The CDR3 has 14 amino acids. CDR1 is SGHNT, CDR2 YENEEA, per germline.

The V call is TRBV29-1, the J call TRBJ2-2; 8 bases are a match to TRBD1. The CDR3 is 15 residues long. Per germline, CDR1 SQVTM and CDR2 ANQGSEA. Trimming at V came to 3 bases and at J to 4 bases, leaving 7 bases not matched to a gene. The CDR3 region has the DNA TGCAGCGTTGACGCTACACAGGGGGGCACCGGGGAGCTGTTTTTT. It codes for CSVDATQGGTGELFF.

The V and J genes are TRBV30 and TRBJ2-1, with 12 positions matching TRBD1. Germline V gene data show CDR1 as GTSNPN and CDR2 as SVGIG (reference sequence). The CDR3 covers 15 residues. V gave up 3 bases and J gave up 4 bases; unmatched junction bases: 4. The CDR3 sequence is CAWSGDRGPYNEQFF. CDR3 DNA: TGTGCCTGGAGCGGGGACAGGGGGCCGTACAATGAGCAGTTCTTC. Based on the CDR3 plus reference TRBV30 and TRBJ2-1, the full variable domain is SQTIHQWPATLVQPVGSPLSLECTVEGTSNPNLYWYRQAAGRGLQLLFYSVGIGQISSEVPQNLSASRPQDRQFILSSKKLLLSDSGFYLCAWSGDRGPYNEQFFGPGTRLTVL.

Only a few counts were recorded for this clone. One junction end disagrees with the germline gene, perhaps due to a read error. The chain recombines TRBV6-8 with TRBJ2-3, with TRBD2 matching 10 bases. The CDR3 loop spans 14 amino acids. Germline V gene data show CDR1 as MNHGY and CDR2 as SAAAGT. As DNA, the CDR3 is TGTGCCATCAGTAGCGGGAGGTTGGCAGATACGCAGTATTTT. Protein: CAISSGRLADTQYF.

The chain couples TRBV6-8 to TRBJ1-2, with 9 bases aligning to TRBD1. This CDR3 comprises 17 residues. From germline, CDR1 is MNHGY and CDR2 SAAAGT. V shed 5 bases, J shed 6 bases, and the junction held 16 bases outside the gene matches. CDR3 amino acids: CASSLVTYGTGKNGYTF. CDR3 nucleotide sequence: TGTGCCAGCAGTCTCGTTACGTACGGGACAGGGAAGAATGGCTACACCTTC.

The chain combines TRBV19 with TRBJ1-4, with D maybe TRBD1 (5 bases). Germline CDR1 reads LNHDA; CDR2 reads SQIVND (reference sequence). CDR3 length: 16 amino acids. Trimming pared 3 bases from V and 0 bases from J, leaving 11 bases between. The CDR3 nucleotides read TGTGCCAGTAGTATTGGGGCCAATCCAACTAATGAAAAACTGTTTTTT. This encodes CASSIGANPTNEKLFF.

The chain has TRBV6-8 and TRBJ2-2; 8 positions agree with TRBD1. From germline, CDR1 is MNHGY and CDR2 SAAAGT. This CDR3 region has 15 residues. V shed 4 bases, J shed 4 bases, and the junction held 5 bases outside the gene matches. The CDR3 nucleotides read TGTGCCAGCAGTTCCCAGGGGGCGGGCACCGGGGAGCTGTTTTTT. It translates to CASSSQGAGTGELFF.

This chain links TRBV5-1 with TRBJ2-2; TRBD1 or TRBD2 may be the D gene (6 bases each). The CDR3 totals 15 residues. Germline CDR1 is SGHRS and CDR2 is YFSETQ. V was clipped by 3 bases and J by 0 bases, with 9 bases between them. The CDR3 bases are TGCGCCAGCAGCTCGAGGGGGGCGAACACCGGGGAGCTGTTTTTT. Protein sequence: CASSSRGANTGELFF.

V is TRBV19 and J is TRBJ1-5; D possibly corresponds to TRBD1 (5 bases). CDR3 length: 16 residues. Per germline, CDR1 LNHDA and CDR2 SQIVND (reference sequence). Between the trimmed V and J ends, which lost 3 bases and 6 bases, there was a span of 18 bases. The CDR3 loop reads CASSMSTRVGGQPQHF. DNA of the CDR3: TGTGCCAGTAGTATGTCTACCAGGGTGGGAGGTCAGCCCCAGCATTTT.

This chain joins TRBV19 and TRBJ2-1; 8 positions match TRBD2. This CDR3 is 13 amino acids long. V dropped 9 bases and J dropped 9; count of bases not matched to a gene: 10. CDR1 is LNHDA, CDR2 SQIVND, per germline (reference sequence). DNA for the CDR3: TGTGCCAGCCGTAGGGCGGGAGGTTCTGAGCAGTTCTTC. Its translation is CASRRAGGSEQFF.

In this sample, this clone turned up a few times. This chain connects TRBV9 to TRBJ2-7; D might be TRBD1 (6 bases). CDR3 length: 13 residues. V was shortened by 3 bases and J by 6 bases, with 13 bases between the two germline ends. From germline, CDR1 is SGDLS and CDR2 YYNGEE. The CDR3 sequence is CASSALQGSEQYF. The DNA of the CDR3 is TGTGCCAGCAGCGCATTACAGGGCTCCGAGCAGTACTTC.

The chain couples TRBV15 to TRBJ1-1; TRBD1 aligns across 8 bases. The CDR3 covers 16 residues. CDR1 LNHNV and CDR2 YYDKDF come from the germline V gene (reference sequence). Trimming at V came to 0 bases and at J to 5 bases, leaving 8 bases not matched to a gene. CDR3 protein: CATSRDQGARETEAFF. For the CDR3, the DNA is TGTGCCACCAGCAGAGACCAGGGGGCACGGGAAACTGAAGCTTTCTTT. Full variable domain (missing parts from reference TRBV15 and TRBJ1-1): DAMVIQNPRYQVTQFGKPVTLSCSQTLNHNVMYWYQQKSSQAPKLLFHYYDKDFNNEADTPDNFQSRRPNTSFCFLDIRSPGLGDTAMYLCATSRDQGARETEAFFGQGTRLTVV.

This clone came up a few times. The V gene is TRBV6-8, the J gene TRBJ1-2; 7 positions match TRBD1. This CDR3 comprises 13 residues. Trimming took 5 bases from V and 5 from J; bases not matched to a gene: 5. The V gene's germline CDR1 is MNHGY and CDR2 SAAAGT. This CDR3 reads CASSQQGRYGYTF. The CDR3 DNA follows: TGTGCCAGCAGTCAACAGGGGAGGTATGGCTACACCTTC.

The chain uses TRBV30 and TRBJ2-5; D is undetermined. The CDR3 covers 11 residues. V lost 3 bases, J lost 5 bases, and 7 bases lay in between. Germline values: CDR1 GTSNPN, CDR2 SVGIG (reference sequence). In nucleotides, the CDR3 is TGTGCCTGGAGAACTCAGGAGACCCAGTACTTC. It translates to CAWRTQETQYF.

This clone was detected only a few times. J is TRBJ2-6 and V is TRBV6-7; TRBD1 agrees at 9 bases. TRBV6-7 is annotated as an ORF whose role is uncertain. V was pared by 2 bases and J by 0 bases, with 14 bases of the junction left unmatched. This CDR3 is 21 amino acids long. The CDR3 is CASSYKGQGADGSSGANVLTF. In DNA form, the CDR3 reads TGTGCCAGCAGTTACAAGGGACAGGGAGCGGACGGGAGCTCTGGGGCCAACGTCCTGACTTTC.

This clone is labeled as large. The chain uses TRBV5-1 and TRBJ2-7; tentatively, D is TRBD1 (5 bases). The length of the CDR3 is 14 residues. Per the germline V gene, CDR1 is SGHRS and CDR2 is YFSETQ. With 1 base removed from V and 8 bases from J, the gap between germline ends came to 16 bases. CDR3 DNA sequence: TGCGCCAGCAGCTTGCGGCAGGGTGAGATCCAGCAGTACTTC. Its translation is CASSLRQGEIQQYF.

This clone was seen only a few times. The genes are TRBV19 and TRBJ1-5; 7 bases are shared with TRBD1. Germline V gene sequence: CDR1 LNHDA, CDR2 SQIVND (reference sequence). The CDR3 totals 15 residues. Trimming removed 8 bases from V and 6 bases from J; junction bases left unmatched: 13. In DNA, the CDR3 is TGTGCCAGTGGCTCACGGGAGGGGGCAAGTCAGCCCCAGCATTTT. Protein product: CASGSREGASQPQHF. The full variable domain, its missing parts supplied by reference TRBV19 and TRBJ1-5, is DGGITQSPKYLFRKEGQNVTLSCEQNLNHDAMYWYRQDPGQGLRLIYYSQIVNDFQKGDIAEGYSVSREKKESFPLTVTSAQKNPTAFYLCASGSREGASQPQHFGDGTRLSIL.

A word on this clone: At one end, the junction sequence differs from germline, possibly due to a read error. The V call is TRBV7-6, the J call TRBJ2-3, with D hard to call. Germline values: CDR1 SGHVS, CDR2 FNYEAQ. The CDR3 length is 14 residues. This chain's CDR3 is CASSLGQASDTQYF. CDR3 sequence (DNA): TGTGCTAGCAGCTTAGGTCAGGCCTCAGATACGCAGTATTTT.

Here the CDR3 DNA reads TGTGCCAGCACTAGGGGACTAGCGGGAGGTGGTGAGCAGTTCTTC. This encodes CASTRGLAGGGEQFF. V and J are TRBV6-8 and TRBJ2-1; 15 nucleotides line up with TRBD2. This CDR3 has 15 amino acids. Germline V gene data show CDR1 as MNHGY and CDR2 as SAAAGT. V lost 7 bases, J lost 9 bases, and 7 bases stayed unmatched.

The chain is built from TRBV7-8 and TRBJ2-7; D call uncertain. In germline, CDR1 is SGHVS, CDR2 FQNEAQ. Between the trimmed V and J ends, which lost 0 bases and 3 bases, there was a span of 6 bases. CDR3 length: 13 residues. CDR3 coding DNA: TGTGCCAGCAGCTTAGCGGGATTCTACGAGCAGTACTTC. This encodes CASSLAGFYEQYF.